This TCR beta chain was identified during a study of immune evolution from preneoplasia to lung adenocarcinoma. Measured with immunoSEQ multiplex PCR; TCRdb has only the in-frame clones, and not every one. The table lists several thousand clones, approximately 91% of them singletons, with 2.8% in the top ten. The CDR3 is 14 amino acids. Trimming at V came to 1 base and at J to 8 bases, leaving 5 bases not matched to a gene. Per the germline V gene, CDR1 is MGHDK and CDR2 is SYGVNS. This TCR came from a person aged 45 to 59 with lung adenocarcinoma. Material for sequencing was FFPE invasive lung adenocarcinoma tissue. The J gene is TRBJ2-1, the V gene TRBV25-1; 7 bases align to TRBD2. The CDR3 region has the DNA TGTGCCAGCAGTGAATGGCGGGAGAGTGATGAGCAGTTCTTC. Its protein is CASSEWRESDEQFF.